The rows below give T cell receptor beta chains drawn from one sample of a study of T cells in Graves' hyperthyroidism and ophthalmopathy. One entry per CDR3 protein results from TCRdb running MiXCR on the multiplex PCR reads. The sample records 400,000 to 450,000 distinct CDR3 sequences, roughly 14% being singletons. The sequencing sample was made of blood. These TCRs come from a man between 18 and 35 years old with Graves' ophthalmopathy. Each CDR3 is given with its conserved first and last residue. A D gene is named only where the DNA matches it firmly. Clone size is not always given. Where it is, it says once, few, many or a class for expanded clones.

>TRBJ2-3|many|TRBV20-1|TRBD2
TGCAGTGCTAGAGATCCCTCTAGCGGGAGAAAAGATACGCAGTATTTT
CSARDPSSGRKDTQYF
>TRBJ2-1|many|TRBV28|NA
TGTGCCAGCAGTGAGGACTTAGCCCAGCAGGGCAATGAGCAGTTCTTC
CASSEDLAQQGNEQFF
>TRBJ2-3|few|TRBV4-2|TRBD2
TGTGCCAGCAGCCAAGAAACTGGAGGGAGGGCCGGGCTTGATACGCAGTATTTT
CASSQETGGRAGLDTQYF
>TRBJ1-1|few|TRBV9|NA
TGTGCCAGCAGTAAGTGGGTGGACACTGAAGCTTTCTTT
CASSKWVDTEAFF
>TRBJ1-2|NA|TRBV10-2|NA
TGCGCCAGCAGTGAGTCGACGGGCGTTGGCTACACCTTC
CASSESTGVGYTF
>TRBJ1-2|many|TRBV3-1|TRBD1
TGTGCCAGCAGCCAACCAGGGGACAGGGGATTCTATGGCTACACCTTC
CASSQPGDRGFYGYTF
>TRBJ2-1|many|TRBV11-1|TRBD2
TGTGCCAGCAGCGGGGCTAGCGGGACTGAGCAGTTCTTC
CASSGASGTEQFF
>TRBJ2-2|many|TRBV6-1|NA
TGTGCCAGCAGTGAAGGCAGGGAGCACGGGGAGCTGTTTTTT
CASSEGREHGELFF
>TRBJ1-5|NA|TRBV25-1|NA
TGTGCCAGCAGTGGAGGGGAAAGTCAGCCCCAGCATTTT
CASSGGESQPQHF
>TRBJ2-3|many|TRBV13|TRBD1
TGTGCCAGCAGCCGGAAGTGGGACAGGGCTACAGATACGCAGTATTTT
CASSRKWDRATDTQYF
>TRBJ1-4|NA|TRBV7-9|TRBD1
TGTGCCAGCAGCGAGGGACAGGGGGCGGGAGGTGAAAAACTGTTTTTT
CASSEGQGAGGEKLFF
>TRBJ2-1|many|TRBV25-1|TRBD1
TGTGCCAGCAGCAGAACAGGGGGCCTTTACAATGAGCAGTTCTTC
CASSRTGGLYNEQFF
>TRBJ2-1|many|TRBV30|NA
TGTGCCTGGAGCCCGGACCCACCGGTGGGAGAGCAGTTCTTC
CAWSPDPPVGEQFF
>TRBJ1-1|many|TRBV12-3/TRBV12-4|NA
TGTGCCAGCAGTTACCGGACCTTGGAAGCTTTCTTT
CASSYRTLEAFF
>TRBJ1-1|few|TRBV29-1|TRBD1
TGCAGCGTAGCCAGGGACAGGGTGGGCACTGAAGCTTTCTTT
CSVARDRVGTEAFF
>TRBJ2-1|many|TRBV7-2|NA
TGTGCCAGCAGCTTATTTGGGGACCTATCGGGTGAGCAGTTCTTC
CASSLFGDLSGEQFF
>TRBJ1-5|few|TRBV4-2|NA
TGTGCCAGCAGCCCTGACAGTTATAGCAATCAGCCCCAGCATTTT
CASSPDSYSNQPQHF
>TRBJ1-1|many|TRBV10-3|NA
TGTGCCACCATAGCAGGGGTGAACACTGAAGCTTTCTTT
CATIAGVNTEAFF
>TRBJ1-1|many|TRBV18|NA
TGTGCCAGCTCACCAGGAGACACAAACTTTGAAGCTTTCTTT
CASSPGDTNFEAFF
>TRBJ2-7|NA|TRBV4-1|TRBD2
TGCGCCAGCAGCCAAGTCGGCGTAGCGGGGGGCGAGCAGTACTTC
CASSQVGVAGGEQYF
>TRBJ1-5|many|TRBV11-2|NA
TGTGCCAGCAGGGGGGAGGGGATCAATCAGCCCCAGCATTTT
CASRGEGINQPQHF
>TRBJ1-2|NA|TRBV5-8|NA
TGTGCCAGCAGCTTAAACTCGGCAAACTCTTATGGCTACACCTTC
CASSLNSANSYGYTF
>TRBJ1-1|few|TRBV10-3|TRBD1
TGTGCCATCAGTGAGGGCGGACAGGGACCCACTGAAGCTTTCTTT
CAISEGGQGPTEAFF
>TRBJ2-3|NA|TRBV6-6|TRBD2
TGTGCCAGCAGTTACTCCCCGACTAGCGGGGGGGACACAGATACGCAGTATTTT
CASSYSPTSGGDTDTQYF
>TRBJ2-7|NA|TRBV4-2|NA
TGTGCCAGCAGCCAAGAGGGGGACTACGAGCAGTACTTC
CASSQEGDYEQYF
>TRBJ2-7|few|TRBV20-1|NA
TGCAGTGCTAGACCCAGGGGGGGAGTGTACGAGCAGTACTTC
CSARPRGGVYEQYF
>TRBJ2-3|few|TRBV7-3|TRBD2
TGTGCCAGCAGCTTAAGGGAGGGATCCGATACGCAGTATTTT
CASSLREGSDTQYF
>TRBJ2-1|few|TRBV25-1|TRBD2
TGTGCCAGCAGTGGGGAGGGACTAGTGTACAATGAGCAGTTCTTC
CASSGEGLVYNEQFF
>TRBJ2-3|many|TRBV20-1|NA
TGCAGTGCTAGATCCAGCGTAGGGTCCACAGATACGCAGTATTTT
CSARSSVGSTDTQYF
>TRBJ1-3|NA|TRBV16|TRBD1
TGTGCCAGCAGCCAATTGCGACAGGGAAACTCTGGAAACACCATATATTTT
CASSQLRQGNSGNTIYF
>TRBJ1-1|many|TRBV15|TRBD1
TGTGCCACCAGCAGTAGACAGGGTAACACTGAAGCTTTCTTT
CATSSRQGNTEAFF
>TRBJ1-2|many|TRBV20-1|TRBD1
TGCAGTGCTAGAGACCCCTTGACAGGGGACACGGGCTACACCTTC
CSARDPLTGDTGYTF
>TRBJ1-2|NA|TRBV19|TRBD1
TGTGCCAGTAGACGACCGGGACAGGGGCCGTTTGGGGATGGCTACACCTTC
CASRRPGQGPFGDGYTF
>TRBJ2-5|few|TRBV6-1|NA
TGTGCCAGCATGGGGGGCTTGGAGACCCAGTACTTC
CASMGGLETQYF
>TRBJ2-3|many|TRBV6-1|TRBD2
TGTGCCAGCAGTCAAGGGCTAGCGGGGGACCCCACAGATACGCAGTATTTT
CASSQGLAGDPTDTQYF
>TRBJ2-4|NA|TRBV29-1|NA
TGCAGCGTTGTAGGTCAAAACATTCAGTACTTC
CSVVGQNIQYF
>TRBJ2-7|few|TRBV6-1|NA
TGTGCCAGCAGGGAGGGGGGGGGGAGCAACGAGCAGTACTTC
CASREGGGSNEQYF
>TRBJ1-1|many|TRBV6-1|NA
TGTGCCAGCAGTTCGGGCCCTCAGGGAACTGAAGCTTTCTTT
CASSSGPQGTEAFF
>TRBJ1-1|NA|TRBV5-1|NA
TGCGCCAGCAGCTTGGAAGTCCGAGCTGAAGCTTTCTTT
CASSLEVRAEAFF
>TRBJ1-5|NA|TRBV7-2|NA
TGTGCCAGCAGCTTAGGACGGGCCCAGCCCCAGCATTTT
CASSLGRAQPQHF
>TRBJ2-3|many|TRBV14|NA
TGTGCCAGCAGCCAAGATACCAGCGCGGATACGCAGTATTTT
CASSQDTSADTQYF
>TRBJ2-5|many|TRBV12-3/TRBV12-4|TRBD2
TGTGCCAGCAATCCCCGGGGGGGGGGAGAGACCCAGTACTTC
CASNPRGGGETQYF
>TRBJ2-1|NA|TRBV6-1|NA
TGTGCCAGCAGTGAGACACGTAGCGGCAAGCGGCAGTTCTTC
CASSETRSGKRQFF
>TRBJ1-5|many|TRBV3-1|NA
TGTGCCAGCAGCCACAGCAGGGTTAACTCTCAGCCCCAGCATTTT
CASSHSRVNSQPQHF